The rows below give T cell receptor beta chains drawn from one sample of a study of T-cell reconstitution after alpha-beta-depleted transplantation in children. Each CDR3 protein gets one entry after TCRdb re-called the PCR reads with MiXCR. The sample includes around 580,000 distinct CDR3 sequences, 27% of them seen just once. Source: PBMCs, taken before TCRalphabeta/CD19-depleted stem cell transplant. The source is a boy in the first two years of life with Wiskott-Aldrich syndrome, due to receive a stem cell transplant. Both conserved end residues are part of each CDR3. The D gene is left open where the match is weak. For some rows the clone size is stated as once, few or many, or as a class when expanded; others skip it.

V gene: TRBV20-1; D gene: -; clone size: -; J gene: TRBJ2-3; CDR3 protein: CSAKRGGSSTDTQYF; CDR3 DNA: TGCAGTGCTAAGAGGGGAGGAAGTAGCACAGATACGCAGTATTTT
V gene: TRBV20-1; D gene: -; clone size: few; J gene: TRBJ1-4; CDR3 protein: CSARGRNQRQALVIYNEKLFF; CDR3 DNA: TGCAGTGCCAGAGGTCGGAACCAACGACAGGCCCTAGTCATTTATAATGAAAAACTGTTTTTT
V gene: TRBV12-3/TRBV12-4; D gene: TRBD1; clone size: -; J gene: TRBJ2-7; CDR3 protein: CASSLDPGTGSYEQYF; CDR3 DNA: TGTGCCAGCAGCTTAGACCCCGGGACAGGATCTTACGAGCAGTACTTC
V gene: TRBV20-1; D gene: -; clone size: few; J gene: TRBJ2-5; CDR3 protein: CSAVDEETQYF; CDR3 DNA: TGCAGTGCCGTTGACGAAGAGACCCAGTACTTC
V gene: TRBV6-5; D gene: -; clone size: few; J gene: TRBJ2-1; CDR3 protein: CASSYLPASSYNEQFF; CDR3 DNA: TGTGCCAGCAGTTACCTCCCAGCGAGCTCCTACAATGAGCAGTTCTTC
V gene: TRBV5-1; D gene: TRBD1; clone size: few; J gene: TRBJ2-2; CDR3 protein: CASCTGQGNTGELFF; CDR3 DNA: TGCGCCAGCTGCACTGGACAGGGGAACACCGGGGAGCTGTTTTTT
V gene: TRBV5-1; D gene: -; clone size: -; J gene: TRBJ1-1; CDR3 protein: CASSLGALNTEAFF; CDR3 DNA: TGCGCCAGCAGCTTGGGGGCCCTGAACACTGAAGCTTTCTTT
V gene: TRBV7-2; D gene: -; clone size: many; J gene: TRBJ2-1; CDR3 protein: CASSLVAGTYNEQFF; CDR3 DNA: TGTGCCAGCAGCTTAGTTGCGGGAACCTACAATGAGCAGTTCTTC
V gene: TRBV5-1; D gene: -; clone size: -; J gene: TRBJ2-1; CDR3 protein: CASSSIENEQFF; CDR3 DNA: TGCGCCAGCAGCTCGATCGAGAATGAGCAGTTCTTC
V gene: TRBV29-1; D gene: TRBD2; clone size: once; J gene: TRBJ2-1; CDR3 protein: CSVVDISGSGNNEQFF; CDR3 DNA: TGCAGCGTTGTTGACATTAGTGGTAGCGGGAACAATGAGCAGTTCTTC
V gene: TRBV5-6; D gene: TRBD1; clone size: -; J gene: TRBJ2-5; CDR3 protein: CASSPTGGLETQYF; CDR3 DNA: TGTGCCAGCAGCCCGACAGGGGGGCTCGAGACCCAGTACTTC
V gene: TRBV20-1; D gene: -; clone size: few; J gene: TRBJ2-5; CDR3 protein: CSARDLKGQETQYF; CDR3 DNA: TGCAGTGCTAGAGATCTCAAAGGGCAGGAGACCCAGTACTTC
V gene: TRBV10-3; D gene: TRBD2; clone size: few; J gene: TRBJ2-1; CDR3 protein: CAISDREGSYNEQFF; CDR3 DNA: TGTGCCATCAGTGACAGGGAGGGCTCCTACAATGAGCAGTTCTTC
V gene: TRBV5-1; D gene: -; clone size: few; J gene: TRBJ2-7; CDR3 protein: CASSWGSFNAEQYF; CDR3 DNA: TGCGCCAGCAGCTGGGGGTCGTTCAATGCCGAGCAGTACTTC
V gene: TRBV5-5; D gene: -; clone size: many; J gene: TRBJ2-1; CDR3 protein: CASSLEGIIYNEQFF; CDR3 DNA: TGTGCCAGCAGCTTGGAGGGGATCATCTACAATGAGCAGTTCTTC
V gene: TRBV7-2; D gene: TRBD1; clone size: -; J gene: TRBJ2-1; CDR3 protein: CASSLRQGVYNEQFF; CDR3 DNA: TGTGCCAGCAGCTTAAGACAGGGGGTGTACAATGAGCAGTTCTTC
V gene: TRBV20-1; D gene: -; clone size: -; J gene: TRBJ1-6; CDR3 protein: CSARGGRDTYSPLHF; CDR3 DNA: TGCAGTGCTAGAGGGGGTCGGGACACTTATTCACCCCTCCACTTT
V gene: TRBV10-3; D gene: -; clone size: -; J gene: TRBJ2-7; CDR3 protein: CATETTGYEQYF; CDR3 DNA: TGTGCCACCGAGACCACAGGGTACGAGCAGTACTTC
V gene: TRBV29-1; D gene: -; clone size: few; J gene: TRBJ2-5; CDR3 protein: CSVEPAGVPREPQYF; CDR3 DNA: TGCAGCGTTGAACCTGCCGGGGTACCAAGAGAGCCCCAGTACTTC
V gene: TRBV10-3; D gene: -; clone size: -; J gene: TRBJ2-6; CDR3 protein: CAIRTPTGTAGANVLTF; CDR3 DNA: TGTGCCATCAGGACCCCGACCGGGACGGCTGGGGCCAACGTCCTGACTTTC
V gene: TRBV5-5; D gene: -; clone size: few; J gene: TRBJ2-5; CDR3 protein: CASSSGYPTETQYF; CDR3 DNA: TGTGCCAGCAGCTCAGGTTATCCAACAGAGACCCAGTACTTC
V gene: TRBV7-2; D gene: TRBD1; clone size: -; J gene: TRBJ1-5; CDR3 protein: CASSAQGVGNQPQHF; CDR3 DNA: TGTGCCAGCAGCGCACAGGGGGTAGGCAATCAGCCCCAGCATTTT
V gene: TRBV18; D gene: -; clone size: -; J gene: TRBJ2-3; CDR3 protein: CASSLPGTQYF; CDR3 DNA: TGTGCCAGCTCACTACCGGGTACGCAGTATTTT
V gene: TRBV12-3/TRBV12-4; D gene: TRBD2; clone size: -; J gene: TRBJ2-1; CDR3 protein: CASSFRLAGNTEQFF; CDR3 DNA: TGTGCCAGCAGTTTCCGACTAGCGGGAAATACTGAGCAGTTCTTC
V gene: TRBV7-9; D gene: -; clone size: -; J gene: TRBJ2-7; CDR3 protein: CATEGSAVSSYEQYF; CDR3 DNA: TGTGCTACAGAGGGTAGCGCCGTATCATCCTACGAGCAGTACTTC
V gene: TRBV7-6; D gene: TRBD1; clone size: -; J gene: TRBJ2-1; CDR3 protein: CASSLAKGGQALGEIYNEQFF; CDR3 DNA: TGTGCCAGCAGCTTAGCGAAGGGGGGACAGGCTCTAGGGGAGATTTACAATGAGCAGTTCTTC
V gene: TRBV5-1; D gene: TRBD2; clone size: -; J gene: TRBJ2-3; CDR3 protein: CASSLFGLAGYTDTQYF; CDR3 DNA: TGCGCCAGCAGCTTGTTTGGACTAGCGGGTTACACAGATACGCAGTATTTT
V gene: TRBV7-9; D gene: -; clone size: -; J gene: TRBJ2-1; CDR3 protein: CASSLGDRNSEQFF; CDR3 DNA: TGTGCCAGCAGCTTAGGGGACCGGAATTCCGAGCAGTTCTTC
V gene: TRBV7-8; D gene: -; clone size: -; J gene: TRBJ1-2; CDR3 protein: CASSLGPRQVVYGYTF; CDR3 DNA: TGTGCCAGCAGCTTGGGTCCACGACAGGTTGTCTATGGCTACACCTTC
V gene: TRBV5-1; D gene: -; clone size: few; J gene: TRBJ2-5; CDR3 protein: CASSLFRGQETQYF; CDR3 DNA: TGCGCCAGCAGCTTGTTCCGGGGCCAAGAGACCCAGTACTTC
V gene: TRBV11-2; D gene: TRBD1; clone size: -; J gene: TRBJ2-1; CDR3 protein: CASSPAIGTGVFGEQFF; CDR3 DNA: TGTGCCAGCAGCCCGGCTATCGGGACAGGAGTGTTCGGGGAGCAGTTCTTC
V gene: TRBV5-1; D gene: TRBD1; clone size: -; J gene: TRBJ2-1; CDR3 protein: CASSLLTGGDDEQFF; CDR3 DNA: TGCGCCAGCAGCTTATTGACAGGGGGCGACGATGAGCAGTTCTTC
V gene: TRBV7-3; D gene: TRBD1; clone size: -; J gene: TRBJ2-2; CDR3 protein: CASSLTRDRDLFF; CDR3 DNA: TGTGCCAGCAGCTTAACCCGGGACAGGGACCTGTTTTTT
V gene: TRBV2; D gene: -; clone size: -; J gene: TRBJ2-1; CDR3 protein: CASSEHQGESEQFF; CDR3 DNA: TGTGCCAGCAGTGAGCACCAAGGGGAATCTGAGCAGTTCTTC
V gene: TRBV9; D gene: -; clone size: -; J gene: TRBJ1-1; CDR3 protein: CASSVGAGLMNTEAFF; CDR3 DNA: TGTGCCAGCAGCGTAGGGGCAGGGCTCATGAACACTGAAGCTTTCTTT
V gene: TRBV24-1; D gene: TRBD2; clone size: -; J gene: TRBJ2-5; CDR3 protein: CATSDAGTTKETQYF; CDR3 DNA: TGTGCCACCAGTGATGCCGGGACTACAAAAGAGACCCAGTACTTC
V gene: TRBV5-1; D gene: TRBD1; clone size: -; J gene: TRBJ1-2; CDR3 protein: CASSLGGTATNYGYTF; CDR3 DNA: TGCGCCAGCAGCTTGGGAGGGACAGCAACTAACTATGGCTACACCTTC
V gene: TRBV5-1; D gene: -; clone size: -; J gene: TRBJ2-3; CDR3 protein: CASSSSLATDTQYF; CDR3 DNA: TGCGCCAGCAGCTCCTCACTTGCCACAGATACGCAGTATTTT
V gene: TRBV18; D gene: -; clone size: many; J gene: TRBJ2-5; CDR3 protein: CASSPLRETQYF; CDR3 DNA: TGTGCCAGCAGCCCCCTCCGAGAGACCCAGTACTTC
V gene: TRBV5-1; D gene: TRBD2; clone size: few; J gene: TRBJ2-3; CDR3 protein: CASSPGLAGGPHTQYF; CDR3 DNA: TGCGCCAGCAGCCCGGGACTAGCGGGAGGGCCGCATACGCAGTATTTT
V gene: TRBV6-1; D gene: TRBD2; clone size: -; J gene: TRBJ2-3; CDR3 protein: CASTPGGFTDTQYF; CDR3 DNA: TGTGCCAGCACCCCGGGAGGGTTCACAGATACGCAGTATTTT
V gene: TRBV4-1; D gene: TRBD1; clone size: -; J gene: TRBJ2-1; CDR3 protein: CASGKDRGAYNEQFF; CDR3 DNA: TGCGCCAGCGGGAAAGACAGGGGGGCCTACAATGAGCAGTTCTTC
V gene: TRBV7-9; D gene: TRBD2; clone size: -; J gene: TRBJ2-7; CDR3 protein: CASSVAGGPYEQYF; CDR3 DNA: TGTGCCAGCAGCGTAGCGGGAGGACCCTACGAGCAGTACTTC
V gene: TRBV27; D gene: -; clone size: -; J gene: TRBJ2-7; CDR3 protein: CASSLFGGAHYEQYF; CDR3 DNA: TGTGCCAGCAGTTTATTTGGGGGTGCTCACTACGAGCAGTACTTC
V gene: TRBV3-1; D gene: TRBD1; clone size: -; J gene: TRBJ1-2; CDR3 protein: CASNRLGTGDGGYTF; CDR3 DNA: TGTGCCAGCAACCGGCTTGGGACAGGGGATGGTGGCTACACCTTC
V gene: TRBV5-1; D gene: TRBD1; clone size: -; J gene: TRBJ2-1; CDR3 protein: CASSSGTGGYNEQFF; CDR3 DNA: TGTGCCAGCAGTTCCGGGACAGGTGGATACAATGAGCAGTTCTTC